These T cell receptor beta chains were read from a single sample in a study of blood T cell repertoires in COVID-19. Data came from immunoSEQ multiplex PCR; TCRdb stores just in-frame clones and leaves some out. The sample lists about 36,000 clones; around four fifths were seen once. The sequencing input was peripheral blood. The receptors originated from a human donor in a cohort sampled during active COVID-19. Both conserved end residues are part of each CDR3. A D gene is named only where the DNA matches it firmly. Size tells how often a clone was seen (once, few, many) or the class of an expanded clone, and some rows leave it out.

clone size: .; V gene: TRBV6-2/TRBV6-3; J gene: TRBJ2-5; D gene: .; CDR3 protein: CASSRAGVETQYF; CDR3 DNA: TGTGCCAGCAGCCGGGCCGGCGTCGAGACCCAGTACTTC
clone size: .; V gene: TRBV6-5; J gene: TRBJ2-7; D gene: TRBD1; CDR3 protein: CASSPRQGALYEQYF; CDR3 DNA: TGTGCCAGCAGTCCCAGACAGGGGGCGCTTTACGAGCAGTACTTC
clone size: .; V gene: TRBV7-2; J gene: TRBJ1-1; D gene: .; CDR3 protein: CASSLAHHTEAFF; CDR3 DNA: TGTGCCAGCAGCTTAGCACACCACACTGAAGCTTTCTTT
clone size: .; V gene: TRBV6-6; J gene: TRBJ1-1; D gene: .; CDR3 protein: CASSYRQEFNTEAFF; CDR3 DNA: TGTGCCAGCAGTTACCGACAGGAGTTCAACACTGAAGCTTTCTTT
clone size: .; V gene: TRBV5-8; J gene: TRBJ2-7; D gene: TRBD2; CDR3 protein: CASSAPSDTGTSRREQYF; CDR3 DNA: TGTGCCAGCAGCGCGCCCTCCGATACCGGGACTAGTCGGCGCGAGCAGTACTTC
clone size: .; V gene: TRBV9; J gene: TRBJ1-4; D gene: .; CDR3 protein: CASSVGAGETAEKLFF; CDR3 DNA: TGTGCCAGCAGCGTTGGAGCGGGAGAAACTGCTGAAAAACTGTTTTTT
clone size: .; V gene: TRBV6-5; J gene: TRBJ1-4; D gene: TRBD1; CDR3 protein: CASRQTGGGEKLFF; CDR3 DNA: TGTGCCAGCAGACAGACAGGGGGCGGTGAAAAACTGTTTTTT
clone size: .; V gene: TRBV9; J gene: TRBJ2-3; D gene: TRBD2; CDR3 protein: CASSPGTRVTDTQYF; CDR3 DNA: TGTGCCAGCAGCCCTGGGACTAGAGTCACAGATACGCAGTATTTT
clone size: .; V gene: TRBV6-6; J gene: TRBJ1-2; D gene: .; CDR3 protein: CASSYPGFYGYTF; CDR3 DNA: TGTGCCAGCAGTTACCCAGGCTTCTATGGCTACACCTTC
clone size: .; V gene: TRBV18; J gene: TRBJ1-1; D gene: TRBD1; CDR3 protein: CASDRGKDTEAFF; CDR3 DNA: TGTGCCAGCGACAGGGGAAAAGACACTGAAGCTTTCTTT
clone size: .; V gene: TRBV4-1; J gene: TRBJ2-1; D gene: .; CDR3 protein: CASSQDTVTYNEQFF; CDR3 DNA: TGCGCCAGCAGCCAAGACACAGTAACCTACAATGAGCAGTTCTTC
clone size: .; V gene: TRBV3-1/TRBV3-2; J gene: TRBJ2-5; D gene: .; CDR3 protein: CASSFSGKGYLETQYF; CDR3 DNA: TGTGCCAGCAGCTTCTCGGGAAAAGGGTATCTCGAGACCCAGTACTTC
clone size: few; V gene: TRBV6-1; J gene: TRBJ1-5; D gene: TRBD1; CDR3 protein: CASSEDRGGQPQHF; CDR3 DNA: TGTGCCAGCAGTGAAGACAGGGGCGGGCAGCCCCAGCATTTT
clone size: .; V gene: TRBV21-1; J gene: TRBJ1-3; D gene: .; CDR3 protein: CASSNPTGLSGNTIYF; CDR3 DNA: TGTGCCAGCAGCAATCCCACAGGGCTCTCTGGAAACACCATATATTTT
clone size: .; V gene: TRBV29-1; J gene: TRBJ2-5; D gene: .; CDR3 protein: CSGYRAPGETQYF; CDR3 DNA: TGCAGCGGGTACAGGGCGCCTGGTGAGACCCAGTACTTC
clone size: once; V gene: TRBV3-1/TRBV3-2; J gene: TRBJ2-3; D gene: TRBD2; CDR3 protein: CASSAPASGVADTQYF; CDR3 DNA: TGTGCCAGCAGCGCCCCCGCTAGCGGGGTGGCGGATACGCAGTATTTT
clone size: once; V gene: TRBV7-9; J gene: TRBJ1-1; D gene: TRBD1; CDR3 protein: CASSSQGAPNTEAFF; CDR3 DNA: TGTGCCAGCAGCTCCCAGGGGGCGCCGAACACTGAAGCTTTCTTT
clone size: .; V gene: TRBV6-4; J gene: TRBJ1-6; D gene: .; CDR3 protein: CASSDGRDKGSPLHF; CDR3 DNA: TGTGCCAGCAGTGACGGCAGGGACAAGGGTTCACCCCTCCACTTT
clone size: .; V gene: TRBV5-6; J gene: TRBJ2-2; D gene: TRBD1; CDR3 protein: CASSLPGQKTGELFF; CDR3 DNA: TGTGCCAGCAGCTTACCGGGACAGAAGACCGGGGAGCTGTTTTTT
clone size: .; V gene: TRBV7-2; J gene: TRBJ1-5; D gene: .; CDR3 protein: CASSLGVGHQPQHF; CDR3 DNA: TGTGCCAGCAGCTTAGGTGTGGGGCATCAGCCCCAGCATTTT
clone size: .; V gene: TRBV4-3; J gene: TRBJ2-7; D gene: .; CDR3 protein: CASSLPPVRRSYEQYF; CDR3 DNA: TGCGCCAGCAGCCTCCCGCCGGTCAGGAGGAGCTACGAGCAGTACTTC
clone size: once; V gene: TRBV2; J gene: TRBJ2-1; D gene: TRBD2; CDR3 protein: CASSELAGGYNEQFF; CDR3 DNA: TGTGCCAGCAGTGAACTAGCGGGGGGCTACAATGAGCAGTTCTTC
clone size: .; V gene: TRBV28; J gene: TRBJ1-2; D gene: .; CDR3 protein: CASSSNYGYTF; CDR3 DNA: TGTGCCAGCAGTTCGAACTATGGCTACACCTTC
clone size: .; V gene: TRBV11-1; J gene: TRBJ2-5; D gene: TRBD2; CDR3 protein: CASSLLAGGHQETQYF; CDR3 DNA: TGTGCCAGCAGCTTGCTAGCGGGGGGCCATCAAGAGACCCAGTACTTC
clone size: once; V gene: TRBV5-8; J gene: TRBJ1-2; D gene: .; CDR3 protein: CASSLGVRLNYGYTF; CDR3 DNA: TGTGCCAGCAGCTTGGGAGTCAGACTGAACTATGGCTACACCTTC
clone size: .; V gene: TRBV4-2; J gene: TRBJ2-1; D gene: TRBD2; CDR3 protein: CASSQDRLAGYNEQFF; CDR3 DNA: TGTGCCAGCAGCCAAGATCGGCTAGCGGGGTACAATGAGCAGTTCTTC